The 32 T cell receptor beta chains reported below all come from one sample, sequenced in a study of T cell responses to AZD1222 COVID-19 vaccine. Sequencing used immunoSEQ multiplex PCR; TCRdb keeps in-frame clones, though not all of them. The table shows about 100,000 clones, with roughly 90% occurring only once. Source: peripheral blood, taken on day 0 of AZD1222 vaccination. Every receptor here comes from an adult in good health.

V usage is TRBV6-2 or TRBV6-3 and J usage is TRBJ2-4, with D maybe TRBD1 (6 bases). CDR3 length: 17 residues. Germline-derived CDR1 and CDR2 are MNHEY and SVGEGT. V was shortened by 5 bases and J by 0 bases, with 17 bases between the two germline ends. CDR3 in amino acids: CASSPHWTEVAKNIQYF. In DNA form, the CDR3 reads TGTGCCAGCAGTCCCCACTGGACAGAAGTAGCCAAAAACATTCAGTACTTC.

This rearrangement joins TRBV4-2 to TRBJ1-1; the D is unclear. The V end lost 0 bases, the J end lost 3 bases, and 8 bases lay between the germline ends. The V gene's germline CDR1 is LGHNA and CDR2 YNFKEQ. The CDR3 totals 14 residues. The CDR3 region is CASSQDDGYTEAFF. CDR3 in DNA: TGTGCCAGCAGCCAAGACGACGGCTACACTGAAGCTTTCTTT.

The chain employs TRBV21-1 and TRBJ2-2; the table's D call, TRBD1, has no DNA check behind it. TRBV21-1 is annotated as a pseudogene. The CDR3 has 19 amino acids. In DNA, the CDR3 is TGTGCCAGCAGCAAGGGTTCCAGGGGAAGTAACGCGAACACCGGGGAGCTGTTTTTT. It specifies CASSKGSRGSNANTGELFF.

V is TRBV15 and J is TRBJ2-7, with 7 nucleotides matching TRBD1. V lost 2 bases, J lost 2 bases, and 9 bases stayed unmatched. Germline loops: CDR1 LNHNV, CDR2 YYDKDF (reference sequence). This CDR3 comprises 16 residues. The CDR3 is CATSRTTGTEAYEQYF. The CDR3 coding sequence is TGTGCCACCAGCAGAACGACCGGGACAGAGGCCTACGAGCAGTACTTC.

This clone was seen a single time. This chain joins TRBV2 and TRBJ1-4, with 11 bases identical to TRBD1. With V trimmed by 2 bases and J by 6 bases, 2 bases remained unmatched. The CDR3 has 15 amino acids. From germline, CDR1 is SNHLY and CDR2 FYNNEI. The CDR3 protein is CASSEWGQGDEKLFF. DNA for the CDR3: TGTGCCAGCAGTGAATGGGGACAGGGGGATGAAAAACTGTTTTTT.

This chain uses TRBV27 with TRBJ2-7; the D gene is possibly TRBD2 (5 bases). The CDR3 length is 13 residues. V dropped 5 bases and J dropped 7 bases, with 15 bases sitting between them. Germline V lookup: CDR1 MNHEY, CDR2 SMNVEV (reference sequence). The CDR3 region is CASSPGGPGEQYF. As DNA, the CDR3 is TGTGCCAGCAGTCCCGGAGGCCCGGGGGAGCAGTACTTC.

This clone is a singleton in its sample. V is TRBV12-3 or TRBV12-4 and J is TRBJ1-2; 7 positions match TRBD1. The CDR3 consists of 12 residues. Trimming at V came to 7 bases and at J to 6 bases, leaving 5 bases not matched to a gene. CDR3 nucleotide sequence: TGTGCCAGCACCATGACAGGGAATGGCTACACCTTC. Protein: CASTMTGNGYTF.

The chain carries TRBV3-1 (or the pseudogene TRBV3-2) and TRBJ1-1, with TRBD1 as a possible D gene (6 bases). Trimming cost V 4 bases and J 1 base, with 13 bases left between them. Germline V gene sequence: CDR1 LGHDT, CDR2 YNNKEL (reference sequence). There are 15 residues in the CDR3. The CDR3 protein is CASSPRGGGNTEAFF. The CDR3 nucleotides are TGTGCCAGCAGCCCCCGGGGAGGGGGGAACACTGAAGCTTTCTTT.

V is TRBV7-3 and J is TRBJ1-3; unclear D gene. V was clipped by 5 bases and J by 4 bases, with 12 bases between them. Per germline, CDR1 SGHTA and CDR2 FQGTGA. This CDR3 is built from 14 residues. The CDR3 region has the DNA TGTGCCAGCAGCCCCGGAGTGCAAGGAAACACCATATATTTT. It specifies CASSPGVQGNTIYF.

The chain is built from TRBV7-9 and TRBJ1-6, with unresolved D. Germline loops: CDR1 SEHNR, CDR2 FQNEAQ (reference sequence). The CDR3 loop spans 13 amino acids. The V gene lost 1 base and the J gene lost 10 bases, with 8 bases spanning the gap. The CDR3 nucleotides read TGTGCCAGCAGCTTAGTCGAAAACTCACCCCTCCACTTT. Protein product: CASSLVENSPLHF.

V and J are TRBV25-1 and TRBJ2-2, with no clear D. V shed 0 bases and J shed 5 bases, with 4 bases lying between them. The CDR3 covers 13 residues. Per germline, CDR1 MGHDK and CDR2 SYGVNS. The CDR3 loop reads CASSEYRTGELFF. The CDR3 nucleotides are TGTGCCAGCAGTGAATATAGGACCGGGGAGCTGTTTTTT.

The V gene is TRBV10-3, the J gene TRBJ1-5; D is undetermined. The CDR3 runs 12 residues. Deletions cut 2 bases from V and 7 bases from J, with 6 bases between. Germline CDR1 and CDR2: ENHRY and SYGVKD. The CDR3 sequence is CAISEGRQPQHF. The CDR3, as DNA: TGTGCCATCAGTGAGGGGAGACAGCCCCAGCATTTT.

The chain carries TRBV7-8 and TRBJ1-6, with D possibly matching TRBD1 (6 bases). The CDR3 has 15 residues. The germline CDR1 and CDR2 sequences are SGHVS and FQNEAQ. V lost 5 bases and J lost 6, with 14 bases in between. The CDR3 DNA reads as TGTGCCAGCAGCCCCCGACAGGTCTCTAATTCACCCCTCCACTTT. The encoded protein is CASSPRQVSNSPLHF.

The sample holds one count of this clone. The V and J genes are TRBV25-1 and TRBJ2-1, with 10 bases aligning to TRBD2. CDR1 is MGHDK, CDR2 SYGVNS, per germline. With 2 bases clipped from V and 5 bases from J, the junction kept 3 bases outside the gene matches. This CDR3 has 15 amino acids. CDR3 sequence reads: CASSEGTSDHNEQFF. The CDR3 DNA reads as TGTGCCAGCAGTGAAGGGACTAGCGACCACAATGAGCAGTTCTTC.

The chain links TRBV7-9 to TRBJ2-1, with 9 bases fitting TRBD2. Germline CDR1 reads SEHNR; CDR2 reads FQNEAQ (reference sequence). V lost 1 base and J lost 3; bases outside the gene matches: 4. The CDR3 totals 16 residues. This chain's CDR3 is CASSLVGGRDYNEQFF. Here the CDR3 DNA reads TGTGCCAGCAGCTTAGTCGGCGGGAGGGACTACAATGAGCAGTTCTTC.

The V call is TRBV19, the J call TRBJ2-2; 8 bases line up with TRBD2. Germline CDR1 reads LNHDA; CDR2 reads SQIVND (reference sequence). The CDR3 runs to 15 residues. V lost 7 bases to trimming and J lost 1 base; unmatched junction nucleotides: 5. The CDR3 region has the DNA TGTGCCAGTACCCCCACTAGCGGGAACACCGGGGAGCTGTTTTTT. It encodes CASTPTSGNTGELFF.

The genes are TRBV30 and TRBJ1-2; no clear D gene. The CDR3 extends over 13 amino acids. V lost 0 bases, J lost 6 bases, and 11 bases lay in between. In germline, CDR1 is GTSNPN, CDR2 SVGIG (reference sequence). The CDR3 loop is CAWSVQRSDGYTF. The CDR3 nucleotides read TGTGCCTGGAGTGTACAGCGTAGCGATGGCTACACCTTC.

Written as DNA, the CDR3 is TGTGCCAGCAGTTTTGGTTGGACAGGGCCTACCGGGGAGCTGTTTTTT. Translated: CASSFGWTGPTGELFF. V is TRBV28 and J is TRBJ2-2, with TRBD1 matching over 8 bases. The CDR3 covers 16 residues. From germline, CDR1 is MDHEN and CDR2 SYDVKM. The ends lost 3 bases at V and 5 bases at J; junction bases unmatched: 8.

The V gene is TRBV11-2, the J gene TRBJ2-7; D is undetermined. The germline gives CDR1 SGHAT, CDR2 FQNNGV. Between the trimmed V and J ends, which lost 1 base and 3 bases, there was a span of 16 bases. This CDR3 region has 16 residues. CDR3 DNA: TGTGCCAGCAGCTTAGGAGTCTCCGCCGGCCGCTACGAGCAGTACTTC. Amino acid sequence: CASSLGVSAGRYEQYF.

V is TRBV7-9 and J is TRBJ1-1; D ambiguous. Trimming removed 2 bases from V and 7 bases from J, with 11 bases in between. The length of the CDR3 is 13 residues. CDR1 is SEHNR, CDR2 FQNEAQ, per germline (reference sequence). Written as DNA, the CDR3 is TGTGCCAGCAGCTTATTACGGGAAAATGAAGCTTTCTTT. The encoded protein is CASSLLRENEAFF.

This clone was found once. This chain connects TRBV6-2 or TRBV6-3 to TRBJ1-3, with a tentative D call TRBD1 (6 bases). This CDR3 region has 14 residues. The V end was cut by 6 bases, the J end by 3 bases, with 12 bases between. In germline, CDR1 is MNHEY, CDR2 SVGEGT. Written as DNA, the CDR3 is TGTGCCAGCAGCTTTCAGGGGCTTGGAAACACCATATATTTT. It is translated as CASSFQGLGNTIYF.

This chain links TRBV24-1 with TRBJ2-1, with D tentatively TRBD1 (6 bases). The CDR3 totals 16 residues. The germline V and J ends were trimmed by 3 bases and 4 bases, with 15 bases remaining between them. Germline CDR1 KGHDR, CDR2 SFDVKD. CDR3 sequence (DNA): TGTGCCACCAGTGATCCTCCGGGACAAGTATACAATGAGCAGTTCTTC. Its translation is CATSDPPGQVYNEQFF.

This clone was recorded only once. This sequence joins TRBV5-5 and TRBJ1-1; D gene unclear. The CDR3 has 15 amino acids. Trimming removed 4 bases at V and 6 bases at J, with 19 bases between. Germline lookup yields CDR1 SGHKS and CDR2 YYEKEE (reference sequence). CDR3 bases: TGTGCCAGCAGCCCGAGGGAGGGCAACGGGGCTGAAGCTTTCTTT. Its translation: CASSPREGNGAEAFF.

The V gene is TRBV12-3 or TRBV12-4, the J gene TRBJ2-1, with D uncertain. V lost 6 bases and J lost 6, with 9 bases in between. This CDR3 has 12 residues. Written as DNA, the CDR3 is TGTGCCAGCAGCCGTAGCTCCAATGAGCAGTTCTTC. As protein: CASSRSSNEQFF.

The gene calls are TRBV11-3 and TRBJ2-2, with D maybe TRBD2 (6 bases). The CDR3 has 17 residues. The V end lost 5 bases, the J end lost 2 bases, and 18 bases lay between the germline ends. In germline, CDR1 is SGHNT, CDR2 YENEEA. The CDR3 DNA reads TGTGCCAGCAGCCCTAGGGACTCCTACTCAAACACCGGGGAGCTGTTTTTT. This gives the protein CASSPRDSYSNTGELFF.

This chain connects TRBV7-2 to TRBJ1-2; D is perhaps TRBD1 (6 bases). This CDR3 comprises 13 residues. CDR1 SGHTA and CDR2 FQGNSA come from the germline V gene. The V end was cut by 5 bases, the J end by 4 bases, with 11 bases between. The CDR3 here is CASSPRGGYGYTF. The CDR3 DNA reads as TGTGCCAGCAGCCCCCGAGGGGGCTATGGCTACACCTTC.

The chain uses TRBV11-2 and TRBJ1-6; D gene ambiguous. The CDR3 runs to 12 residues. CDR1 and CDR2 from the germline V gene are SGHAT and FQNNGV. V was clipped by 3 bases and J by 10 bases, with 7 bases between them. The CDR3 coding sequence is TGTGCCAGCAGCTTCGGGGAATCACCCCTCCACTTT. Amino acid sequence: CASSFGESPLHF.

The chain is built from TRBV24-1 and TRBJ2-3; 8 positions match TRBD2. The trim removed 6 bases at V and 1 base at J, leaving 2 bases unmatched. The CDR3 contains 14 residues. Per germline, CDR1 KGHDR and CDR2 SFDVKD. CDR3 residues: CATSPGGGTDTQYF. Written as DNA, the CDR3 is TGTGCCACCAGTCCGGGGGGGGGCACAGATACGCAGTATTTT.

This clone was counted a few times. The sample holds other DNA sequences that translate to the same CDR3. J is TRBJ1-5 and V is TRBV4-1, with 7 bases aligning to TRBD1. V lost 1 base to trimming and J lost 6 bases; unmatched junction nucleotides: 9. CDR3 length equals 16 residues. Germline CDR1 MGHRA, CDR2 YSYEKL. In DNA, the CDR3 is TGCGCCAGCAGCCAAGCTGACAGGGTAGGCAGTCAGCCCCAGCATTTT. It encodes CASSQADRVGSQPQHF.

The gene calls are TRBV18 and TRBJ2-1, with D unresolved. Between the trimmed V and J ends, which lost 5 bases and 8 bases, there was a span of 7 bases. CDR1 KGHSH and CDR2 LQKENI come from the germline V gene. The CDR3 length is 11 residues. CDR3 bases: TGTGCCAGCTCAAAGTTGGATGAGCAGTTCTTC. Its protein is CASSKLDEQFF.

The rearrangement joins TRBV9 to TRBJ1-5; 7 bases line up with TRBD1. Germline-derived CDR1 and CDR2 are SGDLS and YYNGEE. The CDR3 runs to 16 residues. Losses at the gene ends were 3 bases for V and 1 base for J; bases not matched to a gene: 7. As DNA, the CDR3 is TGTGCCAGCAGCGGACAGGGATCAGGGAGCAATCAGCCCCAGCATTTT. Protein sequence: CASSGQGSGSNQPQHF.

This chain uses TRBV11-3 with TRBJ1-3; 7 nucleotides line up with TRBD1. This CDR3 has 16 amino acids. Trimming cost V 6 bases and J 1 base; bases outside gene matches: 9. Germline V gives CDR1 SGHNT, CDR2 YENEEA. The CDR3 sequence: CASRGTSTGSGNTIYF. The CDR3 bases are TGTGCCAGCAGAGGAACCTCGACAGGGTCTGGAAACACCATATATTTT. The entire variable domain, with the rest obtained from reference TRBV11-3 and TRBJ1-3, is as follows: EAGVVQSPRYKIIEKKQPVAFWCNPISGHNTLYWYLQNLGQGPELLIRYENEEAVDDSQLPKDRFSAERLKGVDSTLKIQPAELGDSAVYLCASRGTSTGSGNTIYFGEGSWLTVV.